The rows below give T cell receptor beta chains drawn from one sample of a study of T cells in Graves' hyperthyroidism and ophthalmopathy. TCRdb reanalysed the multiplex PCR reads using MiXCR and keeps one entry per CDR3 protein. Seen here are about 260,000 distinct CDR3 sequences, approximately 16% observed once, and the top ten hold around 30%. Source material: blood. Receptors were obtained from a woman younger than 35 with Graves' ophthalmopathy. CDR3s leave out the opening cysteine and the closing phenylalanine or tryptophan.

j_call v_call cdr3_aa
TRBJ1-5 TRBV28 ASSFGGASNQPQH
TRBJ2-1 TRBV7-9 ASSPYDLYGQF
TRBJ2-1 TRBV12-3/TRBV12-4 ASSSRLWTGGSNEQF
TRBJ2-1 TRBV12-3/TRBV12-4 ASTPRHNEQF
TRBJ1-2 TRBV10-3 AISEGQGFYGYT
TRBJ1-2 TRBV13 ASSSRGRGGYT
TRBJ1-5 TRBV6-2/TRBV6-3 ASSYSLYLGKSPQH
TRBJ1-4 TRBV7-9 ASSVNNEKLF
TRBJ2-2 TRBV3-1 ASSQGGLLAGSSGELF
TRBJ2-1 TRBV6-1 ASRNRDRGQYNEQF
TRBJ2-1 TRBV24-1 ASGASGRGEQF
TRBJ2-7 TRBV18 ASKQGADSYEQY
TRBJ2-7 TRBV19 ASSIHFSVGSSYEQY
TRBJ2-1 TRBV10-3 AISPGLAGGINEQF
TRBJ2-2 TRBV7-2 ASSLPGQRRGELF
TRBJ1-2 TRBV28 ASNFQGIGAGYGYT
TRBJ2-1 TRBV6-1 ASTRASYNEQF
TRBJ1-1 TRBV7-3 ASALTQGEAF
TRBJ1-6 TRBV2 ASSDRGYSPLH
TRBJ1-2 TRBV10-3 AISELTGALYGYT
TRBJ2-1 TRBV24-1 ATSDRGHIEQF
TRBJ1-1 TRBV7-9 ASSVGTGGFTEAF
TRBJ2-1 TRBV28 ASSYAGDEQF
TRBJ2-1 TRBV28 ASSPPGQDNEQF